This T cell receptor (beta chain) derives from a study of cytomegalovirus exposure and HLA in healthy donors. Study-level findings and limits: Later, TCR association rates were found to vary by HLA locus, highest for DRB1 and lowest for HLA-C. Within an earlier analysis, most TCR beta V segments proved productive either about 87% or about 30% of the time.

V was cut by 6 bases and J by 8 bases, with 20 bases left in between. The CDR3 contains 15 residues. The germline CDR1 and CDR2 sequences are SGHTA and FQGNSA. Of note for this clone: Its antigen is as yet unknown.

13 Jbeta primers and 60 Vbeta primers were used for the PCR. Assay used: immunoSEQ multiplex PCR; TCRdb lists only in-frame clones, some missing. The sample yields 150,000 or so clones, 60% to 80% seen once. This clonotype originated in a man aged 50-60 years in good health and CMV-seropositive. The rearrangement links TRBV7-2 to TRBJ2-1; maybe TRBD2 (7 bases). The sequenced sample was PBMCs. CDR3 in amino acids: CASREITGGRDEQFF. DNA of the CDR3: TGTGCCAGCAGGGAAATAACGGGGGGCCGGGATGAGCAGTTCTTC.